One TCR beta chain is described in this entry. These data come from a study of blood T cell repertoires in COVID-19. Study processing details: Estimates of nucleated cell counts were drawn from the amplification of reference gene primers. Clones were read by immunoSEQ multiplex PCR, and TCRdb kept only the in-frame ones, dropping some. That table furnishes V, J and clone size, whereas the DNA furnished D and trimming. The data show approximately 150,000 clones, 84% seen once. Germline CDR1 reads ENHRY; CDR2 reads SYGVKD. The CDR3 runs to 16 residues. J was trimmed by 0 bases and V by 10 bases; bases with no gene match: 4.

Sequencing was carried out using peripheral blood. The V gene is TRBV10-3, the J gene TRBJ1-6; 12 nucleotides line up with TRBD1. The source is a man younger than 40 with COVID-19, enrolled during active disease. The CDR3 bases are TGTGCCACCGGGACAGGGGGCAGCTCCTATAATTCACCCCTCCACTTT. It yields the protein CATGTGGSSYNSPLHF.